This T cell receptor beta chain was captured by sequencing in a study of T cells in Graves' hyperthyroidism and ophthalmopathy. Background on the study: Peripheral blood was secured at the point of initial diagnosis, before any treatment. General study points: Most expanded thyroid clonotypes above 0.001 also appeared in blood.

There were TCR beta CDR3 regions amplified from RNA transcripts. When the TCR CDR3 underwent first-round RT-PCR, the HTBI primer set was used. Each CDR3 protein is one row after TCRdb ran MiXCR on the multiplex PCR reads. The repertoire holds roughly 500,000 distinct CDR3 sequences, with around 14% as singletons. This clonotype was counted at least ten times. What it binds is not known. This CDR3 is 13 amino acids long. J lost 0 bases, V lost 6 bases, and 1 base had no gene match. Germline assignment: CDR1 SNHLY and CDR2 FYNNEI. Aged 18 to 65, the patients had hyperthyroidism that was newly diagnosed and had lasted under 2 months. The study based diagnoses on clinical symptoms, serum thyroxine and TRAb, thyroid ultrasound and orbital computed tomography.

Input material: blood. This TCR was recovered from a woman aged 30 to 39 with Graves' hyperthyroidism that later progressed to Graves' ophthalmopathy. This chain connects TRBV2 to TRBJ2-7; 8 positions agree with TRBD1. CDR3 nucleotide sequence: TGTGCCAGCAGGGACAGGGTCTCCTACGAGCAGTACTTC. Encoded protein: CASRDRVSYEQYF.